This TCR beta chain was sequenced in a study of blood T cells in healthy people across ages. Researchers collected roughly 9.8 milliliters of peripheral blood from every single donor. Sample-barcoded 5' priming and a J-beta primer mix drove a second PCR of about 6 to 12 cycles. Each CDR3 protein is one row after TCRdb ran MiXCR on the 5' RACE reads. This sample has approximately 780,000 distinct CDR3 sequences, with under 30% found just once. The CDR3 runs to 15 residues. V was shortened by 5 bases and J by 2 bases, with 13 bases between the two germline ends. Germline CDR1 LNHDA, CDR2 SQIVND (reference sequence). These same records also appear under a second study, on T cells of mothers and their children. From that report: Not a single persistent microchimeric T cell clone was detected.

This clonotype was obtained from a boy aged 10-17 years in good health. The sequenced material came from blood. V gene TRBV19 combines with J gene TRBJ1-5, with D hard to call. CDR3 loop: CASSLQSSGNQPQHF. In DNA, the CDR3 is TGTGCCAGTAGTCTACAGAGCTCGGGCAATCAGCCCCAGCATTTT. The full variable domain, rest sourced from reference TRBV19 and TRBJ1-5, is DGGITQSPKYLFRKEGQNVTLSCEQNLNHDAMYWYRQDPGQGLRLIYYSQIVNDFQKGDIAEGYSVSREKKESFPLTVTSAQKNPTAFYLCASSLQSSGNQPQHFGDGTRLSIL.